Sequencing of this TCR beta chain was carried out in a study of Ad26.COV2.S vaccination and SARS-CoV-2 variants. The table came from immunoSEQ multiplex PCR; TCRdb's copy has only in-frame clones and leaves some out. Of about 320,000 clones detected, about 86% appear once; the ten largest clones hold 1.9%. V was cut by 4 bases and J by 6 bases, with 16 bases left in between. CDR1 is SGHRS and CDR2 is YFSETQ in the germline V gene. This CDR3 spans 15 amino acids. Sample treatment: approximately 18 received Ad26.COV2.S at low or high dose, single or two shots; 5 received placebo; per-sample allocation not given. Day 63 after the first vaccine or placebo injection was the time point for sampling.

This sequence originates from a person aged 18-60 years who received the Ad26.COV2.S COVID-19 vaccine or a placebo. The rearrangement links TRBV5-1 to TRBJ1-4; D is unclear. The sequenced sample was peripheral blood, obtained in a trial of Ad26.COV2.S vaccine versus placebo. The CDR3 here is CASSQTGSEDEKLFF. The CDR3 coding sequence is TGCGCCAGCAGCCAGACCGGGAGTGAAGATGAAAAACTGTTTTTT.